Below, one T cell receptor (beta chain) is given with its context. Its antigen is unidentified. The sample belongs to a study of T-cell memory formation after mild COVID-19. Notes on the study in general: Pre-infection memory carried some responding clones, suggesting that cross-reactive memory joined.

From the 5' RACE reads, TCRdb called clonotypes with MiXCR, one entry per CDR3 protein. Among some 410,000 distinct CDR3 sequences listed, 23% were seen once. There are 13 residues in the CDR3. The germline V gene encodes CDR1 DFQATT and CDR2 SNEGSKA (reference sequence). V was trimmed by 2 bases and J by 8 bases, leaving 15 bases between them. The TCR sequence derives from an adult woman who had mild COVID-19 (a few samples of this study predate the infection). Cell type and time point are not known. The rearrangement uses TRBV20-1 and TRBJ1-2, with a weak D call TRBD1 (5 bases). Material: PBMCs or a T cell subset sorted from them (not recorded which). The chain's CDR3 is CSARFQGAQGYTF. In DNA form, the CDR3 reads TGCAGTGCTAGATTTCAGGGAGCGCAAGGCTACACCTTC.